Listed here is a single T cell receptor (beta chain). The antigen remains undetermined. The diagnostic basis comprised clinical symptoms, serum thyroxine and TRAb, thyroid ultrasound and orbital computed tomography. The PBMCs studied were ones that came from 10 ml fresh peripheral blood. From germline, CDR1 is DFQATT and CDR2 SNEGSKA (reference sequence). The V and J ends lost 7 bases and 2 bases respectively, with 11 bases between them. The CDR3 totals 13 residues. The data were taken from a study of T cells in Graves' hyperthyroidism and ophthalmopathy. The CDR3 regions of TCR beta were amplified from RNA transcripts. The study used the HTBI primer set for a first-round RT-PCR of the TCR CDR3. TCRdb ran MiXCR on the multiplex PCR reads and lists one entry per CDR3 protein. The repertoire holds 300,000 to 500,000 distinct CDR3 sequences, roughly an eighth seen once, with 25% to 30% in the top ten. Overall study findings and caveats: Blood also held most thyroid clonotypes expanded beyond 0.001.

The sequencing input was blood. This TCR derives from a man in his forties or fifties with Graves' ophthalmopathy. The chain recombines TRBV20-1 with TRBJ2-2; D possibly corresponds to TRBD2 (5 bases). This CDR3 reads CSGRTGNTGELFF. The DNA for the CDR3 is TGCAGTGGGAGGACTGGAAACACCGGGGAGCTGTTTTTT.